The sequence of this T cell receptor beta chain was determined in a study of beta chain features in type 1 diabetes. Expressed TCRB transcripts got sequenced, as all isolated RNA was reverse transcribed. Profiled with immunoSEQ multiplex PCR; TCRdb holds only in-frame clones, not every one. Here the sample spans 200,000 to 250,000 clones, approximately 15% being singletons. The V segment lost 7 bases and the J segment 2 bases; nucleotides outside the gene matches: 5. Germline V gene sequence: CDR1 SEHNR, CDR2 FQNEAQ (reference sequence). There are 14 residues in the CDR3. Whole-study findings and limits: Among all four CD4+ subsets, Type 1 diabetes patients had TCRB CDR3s that were moderately but significantly shorter.

Worth noting for this clone: The antigen remains undetermined.

The sample consisted of naive CD4+ T cells from blood. This receptor was obtained from a man aged 25-45 years with type 1 diabetes. V and J are TRBV7-9 and TRBJ2-3; 8 bases map to TRBD1. CDR3 loop: CASTPTGVTDTQYF. As DNA, the CDR3 is TGTGCCAGCACCCCGACAGGGGTCACAGATACGCAGTATTTT. Looking up the rest from reference TRBV7-9 and TRBJ2-3 gives the full variable domain: DTGVSQNPRHKITKRGQNVTFRCDPISEHNRLYWYRQTLGQGPEFLTYFQNEAQLEKSRLLSDRFSAERPKGSFSTLEIQRTEQGDSAMYLCASTPTGVTDTQYFGPGTRLTVL.